This T cell receptor beta chain was obtained from a study of regulatory T cells in long-lasting Graves disease. The time point was: newly diagnosed GD, antithyroid drugs for less than 3 months. PBMCs provided the RNA from which the TCR library was made. This clonotype was detected only once. Given a much more abundant clone one base away, this may be a read error. Construction of the TCR beta libraries employed iRepertoire HTBI primers in conjunction with Arm-PCR of CDR3 regions. TCRdb used MiXCR to reprocess the multiplex PCR reads, holding one entry per CDR3 protein. The sample lists under 300,000 distinct CDR3 sequences, 18% occurring once. This sample comprised peripheral blood mononuclear cells (PBMCs), obtained at new diagnosis, from a patient treated with antithyroid drugs. This receptor was obtained from a female donor with Graves disease.

The CDR3: CASSFGAANTGELFF. The CDR3 nucleotides are TGTGCCAGCAGCTTTGGGGCAGCGAACACCGGGGAGCTGTTTTTT. The rearrangement joins TRBV5-8 to TRBJ2-2; TRBD1 is a possible D gene (5 bases). The CDR3 consists of 15 residues. Trimming pared 2 bases from V and 0 bases from J, leaving 8 bases between. Germline CDR1 is SGHTS and CDR2 is YDEGEE.